The T cell receptor (beta chain) under discussion was sequenced for a study of blood T cell repertoires in COVID-19. TCRdb's copy holds only in-frame clones and misses some; the assay was immunoSEQ multiplex PCR. The repertoire includes about 110,000 clones, around 68% of them detected once, and about 8.3% sits in the top ten. V dropped 3 bases and J dropped 6; count of bases not matched to a gene: 9. The CDR3 is made up of 16 amino acids. CDR1 and CDR2 (germline): SGHVS, FQNEAQ. This clone was observed many times. This chain uses TRBV7-8 with TRBJ2-7; 12 bases align to TRBD1. The clonotype comes from a woman aged 55-69 years with acute or convalescent COVID-19. The source material was peripheral blood. DNA for the CDR3: TGTGCCAGCAGCTTGCGCGCCGGGACAGGGGGCCTCGAGCAGTACTTC. This encodes CASSLRAGTGGLEQYF.